This T cell receptor (beta chain) was captured in a study of blood T cells in healthy people across ages. Study-level points and caveats: It was found that TCR beta diversity correlated strongly with the percentage of naive T cells.

With a J-beta primer mix and a sample-barcoded 5' primer, a second PCR ran about 7 to 12 cycles. Carrying 12 random nucleotides, a template-switch adaptor labeled each individual cDNA molecule. MiXCR was run by TCRdb on the 5' RACE reads, yielding one entry per CDR3 protein. The data show about 930,000 distinct CDR3 sequences, with 25% to 30% seen just once and 9.5% to 13% held by the top ten. V lost 6 bases and J 13 bases, leaving 18 bases between the germline ends. The V gene's germline CDR1 is KGHDR and CDR2 SFDVKD. CDR3 length equals 13 residues. This clonotype was recorded a few times. Antigen unknown. These sequences were also reported in another study, on T cells of mothers and their children. That study reports: It was through the M1S primer of the second PCR that sample barcodes and 2-4 random nucleotides were added. Sequencing got over 8 million TCR beta CDR3 reads from each mother and roughly 2.7 million from each child.

V is TRBV24-1 and J is TRBJ2-4; a possible D gene is TRBD1 (5 bases). Sequences were obtained from blood. The source is a middle-aged woman in good health. Here the CDR3 DNA reads TGTGCCACCAGTAGACTCGTGGACAATGAGCAGTACTTC. As protein: CATSRLVDNEQYF.